Listed below are T cell receptor beta chains from one sample, sequenced in a study of cytomegalovirus exposure and HLA in healthy donors. TCRdb's table, derived via immunoSEQ multiplex PCR, lists solely in-frame clones and lacks some. This table has about 190,000 clones, roughly four fifths appearing once. The specimen sequenced was PBMCs. These receptors were taken from a woman aged 18-29 years in good health and CMV-seropositive. Each CDR3 is given with its conserved first and last residue. The order of the fields is V gene, D gene, clone size, J gene, CDR3 protein, CDR3 DNA. D genes are given only for firm matches. Clone size is not always given. Where it is, it says once, few, many or a class for expanded clones.

>TRBV11-2|.|.|TRBJ2-5
CASSLAWGPRETQYF
TGTGCCAGCAGCTTAGCTTGGGGGCCCCGAGAGACCCAGTACTTC
>TRBV6-5|TRBD2|few|TRBJ2-2
CASSPTSGATGELFF
TGTGCCAGCAGCCCGACTAGCGGGGCCACCGGGGAGCTGTTTTTT
>TRBV20-1|.|once|TRBJ2-3
CSAPRGDTQYF
TGCAGTGCACCTCGGGGGGATACGCAGTATTTT
>TRBV4-3|TRBD2|few|TRBJ2-3
CASSQTAGGRRDTQYF
TGCGCCAGCAGCCAGACCGCGGGGGGGCGTAGAGATACGCAGTATTTT
>TRBV5-4|.|.|TRBJ2-2
CASSLGQSGELFF
TGTGCCAGCAGCTTGGGGCAATCCGGGGAGCTGTTTTTT
>TRBV28|.|.|TRBJ1-1
CASSLWAGRKTEAFF
TGTGCCAGCAGTTTATGGGCGGGGCGGAAAACTGAAGCTTTCTTT
>TRBV5-1|TRBD1|.|TRBJ1-2
CASSLLGGDSYGYTF
TGCGCCAGCAGCTTGCTAGGGGGCGATTCCTATGGCTACACCTTC
>TRBV21-1|.|.|TRBJ2-3
CASSNMRLAGGGDTQYF
TGTGCCAGCAGCAATATGCGACTAGCGGGGGGTGGAGATACGCAGTATTTT
>TRBV2|.|few|TRBJ2-6
CASSELGVGANVLTF
TGTGCCAGCAGTGAGTTAGGGGTTGGGGCCAACGTCCTGACTTTC
>TRBV4-2|TRBD1|.|TRBJ2-3
CASSLGRDRTQYF
TGTGCCAGCAGCCTTGGCCGGGACAGGACGCAGTATTTT
>TRBV5-1|.|.|TRBJ1-4
CASSWALTSTNEKLFF
TGCGCCAGCAGCTGGGCCCTCACGTCAACTAATGAAAAACTGTTTTTT
>TRBV19|.|once|TRBJ1-5
CASSIAGDQPQHF
TGTGCCAGTAGTATAGCGGGGGATCAGCCCCAGCATTTT
>TRBV9|TRBD2|once|TRBJ2-5
CASSVGLAGVSETQYF
TGTGCCAGCAGCGTCGGACTAGCGGGGGTTTCAGAGACCCAGTACTTC
>TRBV5-1|.|.|TRBJ1-2
CASSPSPGDGYTF
TGCGCCAGCTCCCCCTCCCCGGGTGATGGCTACACCTTC
>TRBV7-9|TRBD2|.|TRBJ2-5
CASSLTSGGQETQYF
TGTGCCAGCAGCTTAACTAGCGGGGGCCAAGAGACCCAGTACTTC
>TRBV5-6|.|.|TRBJ1-1
CASSFGGAGTEAFF
TGTGCCAGCAGCTTCGGAGGGGCCGGCACTGAAGCTTTCTTT
>TRBV5-5|.|.|TRBJ2-3
CASRTITDTQYF
TGTGCCAGCAGGACTATCACGGATACGCAGTATTTT
>TRBV27|TRBD1|.|TRBJ2-5
CASSSKSWDSQETQYF
TGTGCCAGCAGTTCGAAGTCCTGGGACAGTCAAGAGACCCAGTACTTC
>TRBV7-3|.|.|TRBJ1-1
CASSLEVYTEAFF
TGTGCCAGCAGCTTAGAGGTGTACACTGAAGCTTTCTTT
>TRBV5-1|.|.|TRBJ2-4
CASSWNDRTFDIQYF
TGCGCCAGCAGCTGGAATGACAGAACGTTTGACATTCAGTACTTC
>TRBV7-9|TRBD1|once|TRBJ2-1
CASSPRDRGNEQFF
TGTGCCAGCAGCCCACGGGACAGGGGGAATGAGCAGTTCTTC
>TRBV5-3|.|.|TRBJ2-6
CARSLAGRGANGLTF
TGTGCCAGAAGCTTGGCAGGGAGGGGGGCCAACGGCCTGACTTTC
>TRBV6-4|.|.|TRBJ2-3
CASSAGSTDTQYF
TGTGCCAGCAGTGCAGGGTCCACAGATACGCAGTATTTT
>TRBV7-2|TRBD2|.|TRBJ2-5
CASSLRLAGGQETQYF
TGTGCCAGCAGCTTACGACTAGCGGGGGGGCAGGAGACCCAGTACTTC
>TRBV6-1|.|.|TRBJ1-2
CANRGKGVLGGYTF
TGTGCCAACCGCGGGAAGGGTGTATTGGGTGGCTACACCTTC
>TRBV29-1|TRBD1|.|TRBJ1-2
CSSRSGTANYGYTF
TGCAGCTCAAGATCCGGGACAGCTAACTATGGCTACACCTTC
>TRBV7-2|TRBD2|few|TRBJ2-1
CASSTRTSGGTHEQFF
TGTGCCAGCAGCACACGTACTAGCGGGGGGACGCATGAGCAGTTCTTC
>TRBV11-2|.|.|TRBJ1-1
CASSPHRAGPEAFF
TGTGCCAGCAGCCCCCATCGGGCGGGGCCTGAAGCTTTCTTT